The next 6 T cell receptor beta chains were all read from a single sample in a study of shared clonotypes between healthy human individuals. Assay: immunoSEQ multiplex PCR; the TCRdb copy retains only in-frame clones and omits some. The sample lists millions of clones; around nine tenths were seen once. The specimen was naive CD4+ T cells sorted from blood. Noted subset: CD45RA+ positively selected. The receptors were sampled from a man between 18 and 29 years old in good health.

Concerning this clone: This specimen includes other DNA sequences encoding the same CDR3. J is TRBJ2-7 and V is TRBV7-2, with TRBD2 matching 7 bases. Losses at the gene ends were 5 bases for V and 3 bases for J; bases not matched to a gene: 4. Germline CDR1 and CDR2: SGHTA and FQGNSA. This CDR3 contains 13 residues. CDR3 loop: CASSPSGGYEQYF. CDR3 DNA sequence: TGTGCCAGCAGCCCCTCGGGGGGCTACGAGCAGTACTTC.

This chain connects TRBV19 to TRBJ1-6; no clear D. V lost 5 bases and J 9 bases, leaving 14 bases between the germline ends. The germline CDR1 and CDR2 sequences are LNHDA and SQIVND (reference sequence). The CDR3 is 14 amino acids. The CDR3 here is CASSVTSGASPLHF. The DNA of the CDR3 is TGTGCCAGTAGTGTGACATCGGGAGCTTCACCCCTCCACTTT.

The chain combines TRBV6-1 with TRBJ2-4; D unresolved. V was clipped by 7 bases and J by 7 bases, with 14 bases between them. CDR1 is MNHNS, CDR2 SASEGT, per germline. The CDR3 consists of 13 residues. CDR3 loop: CASNQPGANIQYF. CDR3 DNA sequence: TGTGCCAGCAACCAGCCGGGCGCGAACATTCAGTACTTC.

The chain has TRBV2 and TRBJ1-2; unclear D gene. CDR3 length: 15 amino acids. With 4 bases removed from V and 8 bases from J, the gap between germline ends came to 20 bases. CDR1 and CDR2 (germline): SNHLY, FYNNEI. The CDR3 reads CASSVERVKGGGYTF. Here the CDR3 DNA reads TGTGCCAGCAGTGTGGAGAGGGTTAAAGGTGGCGGCTACACCTTC. Full variable domain (outside the CDR3, taken from reference TRBV2 and TRBJ1-2): EPEVTQTPSHQVTQMGQEVILRCVPISNHLYFYWYRQILGQKVEFLVSFYNNEISEKSEIFDDQFSVERPDGSNFTLKIRSTKLEDSAMYFCASSVERVKGGGYTFGSGTRLTVV.

The rearrangement uses TRBV27 and TRBJ2-5; D is perhaps TRBD1 or TRBD2 (6 bases each). CDR3 length equals 16 residues. Germline CDR1 is MNHEY and CDR2 is SMNVEV (reference sequence). Trimming took off 2 bases at V and 5 bases at J, with 18 bases between the two ends. CDR3 loop: CASSLGKGGPGETQYF. The CDR3 DNA reads as TGTGCCAGCAGTTTAGGCAAGGGGGGACCCGGGGAGACCCAGTACTTC.

The chain has TRBV18 and TRBJ2-1; 7 nucleotides align to TRBD1. V was pared by 6 bases and J by 8 bases, with 10 bases of the junction left unmatched. Germline values: CDR1 KGHSH, CDR2 LQKENI. The CDR3 covers 14 residues. As DNA, the CDR3 is TGTGCCAGCTCTCCTAGGACAGGCCAGGATGAGCAGTTCTTC. Its translation is CASSPRTGQDEQFF.